A single sample gave rise to the 4 T cell receptor beta chains below, sequenced in a study of vaccination effects on CD4 cells after COVID-19 (dated by TCRdb to between 2021 and 2024). These receptors are not linked to any known antigen. Libraries were made using the immunoSEQ multiplex PCR assay. Held by TCRdb, this immuneACCESS table contains in-frame sequences only and omits some clones. Under half of the omission traces to an unresolved V gene where checked; the cause of the rest is unknown. This sample holds about 71,000 clones; 80% were observed only once. Over 9% of the sample is taken by the ten largest. The ViraFEST assay stimulated PBMC with viral peptide pools and then used TCR sequencing to identify antigen-specific CD4+ T cell clonotypes by expansion. After approximately eleven days of culture, CD4+ T cells were isolated with the EasySep CD4+ T cell isolation kit. Negative nucleocapsid antibody results before and after vaccination confirmed that the healthy vaccine recipients had no prior SARS-CoV-2 infection.

The sequencing used CD4+ T cells from PBMCs cultured with SARS-CoV-2 spike peptides, collected before COVID-19 vaccination. The cell subset or site label here, explained by the study, means: SARS-CoV-2 spike overlapping peptide pool stimulation. The source of these receptors is a human donor who received a COVID-19 vaccine.

The CDR3 is CASSLERGSYNEQFF. CDR3 DNA: TGTGCCAGCAGTTTAGAGCGGGGCTCCTACAATGAGCAGTTCTTC. This chain joins TRBV28 and TRBJ2-1; 7 bases fit TRBD2. CDR1 is MDHEN and CDR2 is SYDVKM in the germline V gene. The CDR3 sequence is 15 residues long. J lost 0 bases, V lost 2 bases, and 1 base had no gene match.

This clone was observed once. The rearrangement joins TRBV2 to TRBJ2-3; D not resolved. Trimming shortened V by 5 bases and J by 4 bases, and 4 bases separated the two germline ends. The CDR3 totals 11 residues. Germline V lookup: CDR1 SNHLY, CDR2 FYNNEI. Here the CDR3 reads CASSSSDTQYF. CDR3 coding DNA: TGTGCCAGCAGTTCTTCAGATACGCAGTATTTT.

The gene calls are TRBV5-1 and TRBJ2-5; 9 positions match TRBD2. Trimming removed 7 bases from V and 4 bases from J; junction bases left unmatched: 5. Germline assignment: CDR1 SGHRS and CDR2 YFSETQ. This CDR3 is 13 amino acids long. The DNA for the CDR3 is TGCGCCAGCCGCCCGGGACTAGCAGAGACCCAGTACTTC. As protein: CASRPGLAETQYF.

The chain is built from TRBV2 and TRBJ1-5, with D perhaps matching TRBD1 (6 bases). CDR1 and CDR2 from the germline V gene are SNHLY and FYNNEI. The length of the CDR3 is 15 residues. The V and J ends lost 5 bases and 1 base respectively, with 12 bases between them. In nucleotides, the CDR3 is TGTGCCAGCAGTATACAGGGTTTGAGCAATCAGCCCCAGCATTTT. Protein: CASSIQGLSNQPQHF.